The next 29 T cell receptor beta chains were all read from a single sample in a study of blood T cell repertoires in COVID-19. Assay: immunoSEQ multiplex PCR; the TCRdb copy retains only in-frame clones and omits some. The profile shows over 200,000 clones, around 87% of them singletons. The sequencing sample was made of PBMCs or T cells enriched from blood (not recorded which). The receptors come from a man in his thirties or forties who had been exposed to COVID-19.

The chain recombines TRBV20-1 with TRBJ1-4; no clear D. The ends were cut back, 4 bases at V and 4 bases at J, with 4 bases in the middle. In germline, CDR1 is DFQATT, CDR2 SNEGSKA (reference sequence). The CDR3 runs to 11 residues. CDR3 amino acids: CSATFNEKLFF. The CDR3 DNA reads TGCAGTGCTACATTTAATGAAAAACTGTTTTTT.

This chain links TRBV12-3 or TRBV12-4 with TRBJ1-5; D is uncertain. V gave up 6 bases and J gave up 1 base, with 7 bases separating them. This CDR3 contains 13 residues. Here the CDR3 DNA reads TGTGCCAGCAGGGGCAGAAGCAATCAGCCCCAGCATTTT. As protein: CASRGRSNQPQHF.

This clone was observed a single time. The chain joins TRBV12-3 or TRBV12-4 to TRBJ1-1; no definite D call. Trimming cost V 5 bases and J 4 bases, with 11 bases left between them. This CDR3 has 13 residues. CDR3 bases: TGTGCCAGCAGTGGTTACCGGGGCACTGAAGCTTTCTTT. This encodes CASSGYRGTEAFF.

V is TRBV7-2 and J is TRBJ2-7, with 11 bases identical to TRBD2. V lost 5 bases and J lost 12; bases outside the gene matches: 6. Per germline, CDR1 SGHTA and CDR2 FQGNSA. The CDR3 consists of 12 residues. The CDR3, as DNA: TGTGCCAGCAGCCAGACTAGCGGGGAACCGTACTTC. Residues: CASSQTSGEPYF.

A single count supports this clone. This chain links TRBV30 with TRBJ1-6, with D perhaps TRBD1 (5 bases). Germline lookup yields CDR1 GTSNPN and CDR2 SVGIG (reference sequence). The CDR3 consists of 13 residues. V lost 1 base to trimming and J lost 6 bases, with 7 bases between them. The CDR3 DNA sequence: TGTGCCTGGAGTGCTAGGGGTAATTCACCCCTCCACTTT. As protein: CAWSARGNSPLHF.

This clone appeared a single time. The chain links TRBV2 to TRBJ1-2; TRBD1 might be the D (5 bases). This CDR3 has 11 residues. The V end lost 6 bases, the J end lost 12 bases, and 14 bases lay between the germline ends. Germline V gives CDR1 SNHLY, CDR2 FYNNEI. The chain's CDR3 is CASRGGGAHTF. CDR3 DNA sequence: TGTGCCAGCAGGGGAGGCGGGGCCCACACCTTC.

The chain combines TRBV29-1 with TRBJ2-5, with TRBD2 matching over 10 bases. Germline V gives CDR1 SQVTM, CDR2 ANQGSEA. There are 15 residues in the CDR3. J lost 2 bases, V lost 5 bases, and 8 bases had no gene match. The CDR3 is CSVQASGGWQETQYF. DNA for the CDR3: TGCAGCGTTCAAGCTAGCGGGGGATGGCAAGAGACCCAGTACTTC.

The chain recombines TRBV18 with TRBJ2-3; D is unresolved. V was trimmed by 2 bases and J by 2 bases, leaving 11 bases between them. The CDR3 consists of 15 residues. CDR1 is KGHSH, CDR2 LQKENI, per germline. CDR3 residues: CASSPTQAPTDTQYF. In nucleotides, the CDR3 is TGTGCCAGCTCACCAACCCAGGCTCCCACAGATACGCAGTATTTT. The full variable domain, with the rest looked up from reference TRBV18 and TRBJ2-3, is NAGVMQNPRHLVRRRGQEARLRCSPMKGHSHVYWYRQLPEEGLKFMVYLQKENIIDESGMPKERFSAEFPKEGPSILRIQQVVRGDSAAYFCASSPTQAPTDTQYFGPGTRLTVL.

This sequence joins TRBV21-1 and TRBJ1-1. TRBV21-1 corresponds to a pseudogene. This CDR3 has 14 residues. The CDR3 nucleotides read TGTGCCAGCAGCAAAGTCCAGGGACTCACTGAAGCTTTCTTT. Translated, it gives CASSKVQGLTEAFF.

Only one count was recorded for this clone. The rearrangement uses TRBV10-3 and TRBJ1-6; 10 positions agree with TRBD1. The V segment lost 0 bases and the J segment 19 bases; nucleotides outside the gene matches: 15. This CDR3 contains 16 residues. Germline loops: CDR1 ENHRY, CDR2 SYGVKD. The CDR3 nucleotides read TGTGCCATCAGTGAGTCGAAGGGGACAGGGGCGTCCCCCCCACACTTT. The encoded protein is CAISESKGTGASPPHF.

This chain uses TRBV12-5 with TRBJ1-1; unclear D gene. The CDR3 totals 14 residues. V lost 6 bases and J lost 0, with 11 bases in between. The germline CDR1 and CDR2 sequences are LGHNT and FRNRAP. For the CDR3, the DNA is TGTGCTAGTGGCAAACATCTCCTGAACACTGAAGCTTTCTTT. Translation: CASGKHLLNTEAFF.

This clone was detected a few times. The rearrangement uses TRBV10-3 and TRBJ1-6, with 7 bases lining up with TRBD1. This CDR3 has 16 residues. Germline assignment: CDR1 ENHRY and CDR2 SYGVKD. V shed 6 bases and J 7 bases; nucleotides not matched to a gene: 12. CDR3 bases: TGTGCCATCAGAGGGGACAGAGAGGGAACCAATTCACCCCTCCACTTT. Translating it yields CAIRGDREGTNSPLHF.

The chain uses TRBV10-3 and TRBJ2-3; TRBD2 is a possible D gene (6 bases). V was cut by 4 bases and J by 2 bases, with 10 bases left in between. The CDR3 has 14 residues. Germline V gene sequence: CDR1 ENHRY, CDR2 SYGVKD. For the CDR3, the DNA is TGTGCCATCAGTGGCGCTAGCGACACAGATACGCAGTATTTT. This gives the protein CAISGASDTDTQYF.

The CDR3 nucleotides read TGCGCCAGCAGCCGACAGGGGGCTTACACTGAAGCTTTCTTT. Protein product: CASSRQGAYTEAFF. The rearrangement links TRBV5-1 to TRBJ1-1, with 10 bases fitting TRBD1. Trimming cost V 4 bases and J 3 bases; bases outside gene matches: 3. CDR3 size: 14 residues. Per the germline V gene, CDR1 is SGHRS and CDR2 is YFSETQ.

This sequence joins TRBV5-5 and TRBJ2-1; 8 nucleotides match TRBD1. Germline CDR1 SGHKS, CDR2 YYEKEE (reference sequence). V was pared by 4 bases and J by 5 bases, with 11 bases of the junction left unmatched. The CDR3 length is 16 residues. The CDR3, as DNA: TGTGCCAGCAGCCCGAGGGGGACAGGAGCTAACAATGAGCAGTTCTTC. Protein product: CASSPRGTGANNEQFF.

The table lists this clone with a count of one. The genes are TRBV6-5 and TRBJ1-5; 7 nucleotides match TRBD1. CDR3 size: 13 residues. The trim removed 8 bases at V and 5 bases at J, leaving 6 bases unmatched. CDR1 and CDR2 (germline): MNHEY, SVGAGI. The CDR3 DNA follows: TGTGCCAGCTTAGACAGGGAGGATCAGCCCCAGCATTTT. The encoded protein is CASLDREDQPQHF.

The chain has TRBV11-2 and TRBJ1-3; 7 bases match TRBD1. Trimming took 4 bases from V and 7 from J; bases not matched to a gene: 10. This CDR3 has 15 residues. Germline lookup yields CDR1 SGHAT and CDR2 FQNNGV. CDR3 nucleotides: TGTGCCAGCAGCTCTGGACAGGCCTCTTGGAACACCATATATTTT. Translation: CASSSGQASWNTIYF. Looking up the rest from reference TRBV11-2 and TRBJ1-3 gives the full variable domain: EAGVAQSPRYKIIEKRQSVAFWCNPISGHATLYWYQQILGQGPKLLIQFQNNGVVDDSQLPKDRFSAERLKGVDSTLKIQPAKLEDSAVYLCASSSGQASWNTIYFGEGSWLTVV.

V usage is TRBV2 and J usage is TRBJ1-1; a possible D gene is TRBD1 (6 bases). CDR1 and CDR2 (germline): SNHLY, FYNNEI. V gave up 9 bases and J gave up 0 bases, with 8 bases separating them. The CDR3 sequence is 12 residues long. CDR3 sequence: CARQGMNTEAFF. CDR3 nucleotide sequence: TGTGCCAGACAGGGCATGAACACTGAAGCTTTCTTT. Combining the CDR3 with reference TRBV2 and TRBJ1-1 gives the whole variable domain EPEVTQTPSHQVTQMGQEVILRCVPISNHLYFYWYRQILGQKVEFLVSFYNNEISEKSEIFDDQFSVERPDGSNFTLKIRSTKLEDSAMYFCARQGMNTEAFFGQGTRLTVV.

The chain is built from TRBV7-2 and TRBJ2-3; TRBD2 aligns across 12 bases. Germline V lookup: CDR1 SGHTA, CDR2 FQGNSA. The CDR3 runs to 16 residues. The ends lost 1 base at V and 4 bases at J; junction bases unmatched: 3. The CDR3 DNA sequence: TGTGCCAGCAGCTTAGGACTAGCGGGGGAGGCAGATACGCAGTATTTT. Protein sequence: CASSLGLAGEADTQYF.

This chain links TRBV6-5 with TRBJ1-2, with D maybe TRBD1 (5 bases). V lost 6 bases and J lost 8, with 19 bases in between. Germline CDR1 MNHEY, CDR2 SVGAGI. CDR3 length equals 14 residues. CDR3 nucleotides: TGTGCCAGCAGGCCGGACCTACGGGGGAGAGGCTACACCTTC. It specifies CASRPDLRGRGYTF.

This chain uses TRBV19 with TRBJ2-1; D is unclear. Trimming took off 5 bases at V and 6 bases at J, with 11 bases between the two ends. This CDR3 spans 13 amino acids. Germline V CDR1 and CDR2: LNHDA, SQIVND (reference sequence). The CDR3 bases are TGTGCCAGTAGTCCCCCCCCCAGCAATGAGCAGTTCTTC. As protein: CASSPPPSNEQFF.

This CDR3 reads CASSLGTGVEKLFF. CDR3 nucleotide sequence: TGCGCCAGCAGCTTGGGGACAGGGGTCGAAAAACTGTTTTTT. J is TRBJ1-4 and V is TRBV5-1, with 9 bases that match TRBD1. Germline assignment: CDR1 SGHRS and CDR2 YFSETQ. CDR3 length: 14 residues. V gave up 0 bases and J gave up 8 bases; unmatched junction bases: 2.

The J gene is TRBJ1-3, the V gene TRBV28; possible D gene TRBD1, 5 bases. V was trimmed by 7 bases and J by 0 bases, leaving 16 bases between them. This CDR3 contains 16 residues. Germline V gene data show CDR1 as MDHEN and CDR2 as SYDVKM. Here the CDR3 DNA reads TGTGCCAGCAAAAGGTCAGGGTTCAACTCTGGAAACACCATATATTTT. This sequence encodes CASKRSGFNSGNTIYF.

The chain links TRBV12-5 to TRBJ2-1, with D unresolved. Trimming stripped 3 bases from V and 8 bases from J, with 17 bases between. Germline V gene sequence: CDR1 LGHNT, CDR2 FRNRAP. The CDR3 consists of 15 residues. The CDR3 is CASGFLSDLADEQFF. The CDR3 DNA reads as TGTGCTAGTGGTTTTCTCTCTGACTTAGCCGATGAGCAGTTCTTC.

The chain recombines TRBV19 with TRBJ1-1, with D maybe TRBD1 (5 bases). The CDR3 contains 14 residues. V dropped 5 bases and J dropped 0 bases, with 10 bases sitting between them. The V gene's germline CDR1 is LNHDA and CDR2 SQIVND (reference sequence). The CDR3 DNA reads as TGTGCCAGTAGTCCAGGACATCTGAACACTGAAGCTTTCTTT. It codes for CASSPGHLNTEAFF. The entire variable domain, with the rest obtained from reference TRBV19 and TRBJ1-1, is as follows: DGGITQSPKYLFRKEGQNVTLSCEQNLNHDAMYWYRQDPGQGLRLIYYSQIVNDFQKGDIAEGYSVSREKKESFPLTVTSAQKNPTAFYLCASSPGHLNTEAFFGQGTRLTVV.

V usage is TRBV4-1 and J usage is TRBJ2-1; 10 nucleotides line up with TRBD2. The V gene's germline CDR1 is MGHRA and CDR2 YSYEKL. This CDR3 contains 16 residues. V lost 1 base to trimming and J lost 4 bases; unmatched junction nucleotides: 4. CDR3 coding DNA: TGCGCCAGCAGCCAAGTTGGAGCGGGGGGGTACAATGAGCAGTTCTTC. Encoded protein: CASSQVGAGGYNEQFF.

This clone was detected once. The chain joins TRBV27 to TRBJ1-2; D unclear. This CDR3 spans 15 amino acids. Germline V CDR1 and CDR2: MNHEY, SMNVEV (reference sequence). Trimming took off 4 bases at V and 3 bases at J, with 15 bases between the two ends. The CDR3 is CASSSPSGADYGYTF. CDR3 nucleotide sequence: TGTGCCAGCAGTTCTCCTAGCGGCGCGGACTATGGCTACACCTTC.

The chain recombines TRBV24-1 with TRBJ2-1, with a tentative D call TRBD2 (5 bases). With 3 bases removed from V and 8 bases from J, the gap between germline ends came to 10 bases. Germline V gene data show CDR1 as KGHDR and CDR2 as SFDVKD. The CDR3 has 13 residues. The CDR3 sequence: CATSDPQRDEQFF. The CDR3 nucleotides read TGTGCCACCAGTGATCCGCAGAGGGATGAGCAGTTCTTC.

CDR3 loop: CASSILAVSSYEQYF. DNA of the CDR3: TGTGCCAGCAGCATCTTAGCGGTCAGCTCCTACGAGCAGTACTTC. This chain joins TRBV7-2 and TRBJ2-7, with TRBD2 as a possible D gene (6 bases). Germline CDR1 SGHTA, CDR2 FQGNSA. There are 15 residues in the CDR3. V lost 5 bases and J lost 0, with 14 bases in between.